This TCR beta chain was identified in a study of T-cell memory formation after mild COVID-19. Study details: The two donors had largely donor-specific TCR clusters.

V lost 3 bases and J lost 6; bases outside the gene matches: 1. The CDR3 contains 13 residues. This clonotype was recorded many times. TCRdb processed the 5' RACE reads anew with MiXCR; each CDR3 protein has one entry. This sample has more than 80,000 distinct CDR3 sequences, with about 15% found just once. The specimen was PBMCs or a T cell subset sorted from them (not recorded which). The J gene is TRBJ2-7, the V gene TRBV12-3 or TRBV12-4; 11 bases map to TRBD1. The source is an adult woman who had mild COVID-19 (a few samples of this study predate the infection). Cell type and time point are not known. The CDR3 DNA is TGTGCCAGCAGTTTCGGGACAGGGGGCGAGCAGTACTTC. Translation gives CASSFGTGGEQYF.